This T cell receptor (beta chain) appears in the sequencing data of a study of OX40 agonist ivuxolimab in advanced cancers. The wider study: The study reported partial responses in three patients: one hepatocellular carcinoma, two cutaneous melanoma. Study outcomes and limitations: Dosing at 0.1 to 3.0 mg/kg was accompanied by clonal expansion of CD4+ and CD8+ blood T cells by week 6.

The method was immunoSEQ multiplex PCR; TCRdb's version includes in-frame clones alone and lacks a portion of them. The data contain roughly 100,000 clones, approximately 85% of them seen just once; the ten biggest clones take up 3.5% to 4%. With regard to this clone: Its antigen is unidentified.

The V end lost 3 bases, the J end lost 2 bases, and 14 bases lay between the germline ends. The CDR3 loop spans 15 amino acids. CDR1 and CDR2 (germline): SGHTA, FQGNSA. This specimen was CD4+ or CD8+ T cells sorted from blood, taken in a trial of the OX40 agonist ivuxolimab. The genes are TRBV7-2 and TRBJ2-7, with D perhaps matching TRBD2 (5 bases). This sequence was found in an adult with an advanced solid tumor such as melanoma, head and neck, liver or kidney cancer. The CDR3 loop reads CASSLLTSSPYEQYF. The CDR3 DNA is TGTGCCAGCAGCTTGCTAACTAGTTCCCCCTACGAGCAGTACTTC.